This T cell receptor beta chain is from a study of cytomegalovirus exposure and HLA in healthy donors. V dropped 4 bases and J dropped 5; count of bases not matched to a gene: 10. In germline, CDR1 is MDHEN, CDR2 SYDVKM. The CDR3 covers 18 residues. PCR used 60 Vbeta primers and 13 Jbeta primers. Libraries were prepared by immunoSEQ multiplex PCR; TCRdb keeps only in-frame clonotypes and omits some of them. The sample lists about 120,000 clones, roughly four fifths occurring once. Sequenced sample: PBMCs. The chain has TRBV28 and TRBJ2-3; 15 nucleotides agree with TRBD2. This receptor was identified in a man in his thirties or forties in good health and CMV-seropositive. CDR3 amino acids: CASSSYWTSGRAGDTQYF. The CDR3 coding sequence is TGTGCCAGCAGTTCCTACTGGACTAGCGGGAGGGCCGGAGATACGCAGTATTTT.